This T cell receptor (beta chain) was retrieved from a study of blood T cell repertoires in COVID-19. Study background: There were acute and convalescent COVID-19 samples, and they came from the United States, Italy and Spain. PBMCs, B-cell-depleted T cells, or T cells provided the cDNA or gDNA that made up the material.

In the study's own analysis: Researchers report that nucleated cell counts were estimated from reference gene primer amplification. Using immunoSEQ multiplex PCR, the repertoire was profiled, and TCRdb retains in-frame clones only, with some absent. For V, J and clone size, that table is used; D and trimming come from the DNA. The data hold 200,000 to 300,000 clones, with over 80% observed a single time. Unmatched junction bases numbered 8, after V lost 4 bases and J lost 5 bases. The V gene's germline CDR1 is SGHRS and CDR2 YFSETQ. The CDR3 spans 15 residues. This clone came up once. The sequenced sample was peripheral blood. This receptor was obtained from a woman aged 55-75 years with active or convalescent COVID-19. The chain uses TRBV5-1 and TRBJ2-2; TRBD1 matches at 7 bases. The CDR3 DNA sequence: TGCGCCAGCAGCACCCGACAGGGAAGTACCGGGGAGCTGTTTTTT. Its translation is CASSTRQGSTGELFF.